This entry describes one TCR beta chain. The antigen is undetermined. Sequencing was performed with immunoSEQ multiplex PCR; in TCRdb, only in-frame clones are kept and a portion is missing. The top ten clones hold 12% to 15% of a sample with 51,000 or so clones, 65% to 90% of them seen once. The germline V gene has CDR1 SGHDT and CDR2 YYEEEE. V lost 4 bases and J lost 8; bases outside the gene matches: 14. This CDR3 has 15 amino acids. This entry comes from a study of identifying expanded T cells in peripheral blood. Whole-study findings and limits: Differentially abundant clones: roughly 1.3 between replicates, 16.4 at around 15 days, over 18 at four.

This clonotype was obtained from a person between 18 and 70 years old in good health. The chain combines TRBV5-6 with TRBJ1-2; 7 bases align to TRBD1. Sequenced material: blood. CDR3 sequence: CASSLRQGRGWGYTF. The CDR3 DNA reads as TGTGCCAGCAGCCTAAGACAGGGTAGAGGCTGGGGCTACACCTTC.